The text below deals with one T cell receptor (beta chain). Library preparation (for TCRbeta) was performed with unique molecular identifiers. TCRdb analysed the PCR reads with MiXCR anew, one entry per CDR3 protein. There are approximately 800,000 distinct CDR3 sequences in the sample; about 15% occur only once, and just under 5% lies in the top ten. These data belong to a study of T-cell reconstitution after alpha-beta-depleted transplantation in children. Germline CDR1 MNHEY, CDR2 SMNVEV (reference sequence). The CDR3 has 14 amino acids. The V end lost 6 bases, the J end lost 1 base, and 11 bases lay between the germline ends.

This receptor was obtained from a male patient younger than 18 who had a stem cell transplant for acute lymphoblastic leukemia, so the T cells may come from the graft donor. The material was PBMCs, mostly from graft donor cells, obtained 360 days after TCRalphabeta/CD19-depleted stem cell transplant. This chain joins TRBV27 and TRBJ2-3; D is ambiguous. CDR3 loop: CASSRYYGTDTQYF. The CDR3 DNA follows: TGTGCCAGCAGCAGGTACTACGGCACAGATACGCAGTATTTT.